The sequence of this T cell receptor beta chain was determined in a study of post-analysis software for immune sequencing data. General observations from the study: Patients used roughly five TRBV segments, including TRBV5-6, TRBV5-1 and TRBV20-1, more often than controls. For normalized Chao1 diversity, multiple sclerosis patients scored significantly lower than controls did. Strong co-clustering by F measure linked samples that shared a preparation batch.

The TCR beta cDNA libraries carried unique molecular identifiers. TCRdb itself ran the PCR reads through MiXCR, one entry per CDR3 protein. Of 400,000 to 500,000 distinct CDR3 sequences in the sample, about 40% are singletons; the top ten hold about 8%. This CDR3 comprises 16 residues. CDR1 and CDR2 from the germline V gene are SEHNR and FQNEAQ (reference sequence). Trimming stripped 0 bases from V and 1 base from J, with 12 bases between. Worth noting for this clonotype: No antigen is known for it.

The source is a girl aged 2-10 years with multiple sclerosis. Sequencing was done on a sample of blood. The V and J genes are TRBV7-9 and TRBJ1-1, with D perhaps matching TRBD1 (6 bases). Here the CDR3 DNA reads TGTGCCAGCAGCTTAGCGCACAGGGAAGGGAACACTGAAGCTTTCTTT. Protein sequence: CASSLAHREGNTEAFF.